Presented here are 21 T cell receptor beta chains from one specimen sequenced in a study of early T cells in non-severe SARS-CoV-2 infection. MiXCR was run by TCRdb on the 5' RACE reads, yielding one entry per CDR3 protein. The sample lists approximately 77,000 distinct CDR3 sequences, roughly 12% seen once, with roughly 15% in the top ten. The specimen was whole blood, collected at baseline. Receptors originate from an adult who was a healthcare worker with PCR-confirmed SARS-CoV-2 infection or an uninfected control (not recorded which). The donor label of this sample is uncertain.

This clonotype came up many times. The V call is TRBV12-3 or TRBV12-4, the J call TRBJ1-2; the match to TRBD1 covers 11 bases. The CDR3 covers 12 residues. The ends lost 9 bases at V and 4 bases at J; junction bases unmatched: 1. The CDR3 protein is CASGQGAYGYTF. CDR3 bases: TGTGCCAGTGGACAGGGGGCCTATGGCTACACCTTC.

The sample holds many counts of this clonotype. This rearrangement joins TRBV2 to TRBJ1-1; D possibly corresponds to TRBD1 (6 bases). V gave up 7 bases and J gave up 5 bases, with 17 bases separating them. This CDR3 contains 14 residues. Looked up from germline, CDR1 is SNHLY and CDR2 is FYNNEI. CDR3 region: CASKTTGGGTEAFF. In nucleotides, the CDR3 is TGTGCCAGCAAGACGACAGGAGGGGGGACTGAAGCTTTCTTT.

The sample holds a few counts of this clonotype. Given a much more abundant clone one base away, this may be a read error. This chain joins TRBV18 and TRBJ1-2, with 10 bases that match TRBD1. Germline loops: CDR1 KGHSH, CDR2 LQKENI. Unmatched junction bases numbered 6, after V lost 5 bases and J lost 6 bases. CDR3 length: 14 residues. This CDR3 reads CASSSAGQGNGYTF. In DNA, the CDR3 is TGTGCCAGCTCATCCGCGGGACAGGGGAATGGCTACACCTTC. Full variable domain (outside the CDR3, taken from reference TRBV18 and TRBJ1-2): NAGVMQNPRHLVRRRGQEARLRCSPMKGHSHVYWYRQLPEEGLKFMVYLQKENIIDESGMPKERFSAEFPKEGPSILRIQQVVRGDSAAYFCASSSAGQGNGYTFGSGTRLTVV.

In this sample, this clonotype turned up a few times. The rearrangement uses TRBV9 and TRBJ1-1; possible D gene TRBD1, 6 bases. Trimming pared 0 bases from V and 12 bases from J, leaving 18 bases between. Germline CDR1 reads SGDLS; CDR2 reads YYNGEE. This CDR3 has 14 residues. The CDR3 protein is CASSVDNGGLKTFF. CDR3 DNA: TGTGCCAGCAGCGTAGATAATGGGGGCCTGAAAACTTTCTTT.

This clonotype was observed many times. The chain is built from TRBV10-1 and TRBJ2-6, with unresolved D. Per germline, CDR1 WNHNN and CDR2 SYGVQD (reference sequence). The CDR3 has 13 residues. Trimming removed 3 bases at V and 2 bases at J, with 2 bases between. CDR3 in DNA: TGCGCCAGCAGTGAACCTGGGGCCAACGTCCTGACTTTC. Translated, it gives CASSEPGANVLTF.

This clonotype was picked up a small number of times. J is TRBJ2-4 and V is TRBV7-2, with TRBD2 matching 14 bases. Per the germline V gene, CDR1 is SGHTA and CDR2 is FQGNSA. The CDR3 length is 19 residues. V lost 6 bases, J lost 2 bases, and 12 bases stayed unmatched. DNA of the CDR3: TGTGCCAGCAGTTACCCCGGGACTAGCGGGGGCACGACCAAAAACATTCAGTACTTC. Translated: CASSYPGTSGGTTKNIQYF.

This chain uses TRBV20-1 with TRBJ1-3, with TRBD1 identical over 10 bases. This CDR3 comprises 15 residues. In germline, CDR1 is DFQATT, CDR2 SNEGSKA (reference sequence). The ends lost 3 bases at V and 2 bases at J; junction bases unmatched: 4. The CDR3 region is CSARPGTGAGNTIYF. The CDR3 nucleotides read TGCAGTGCTAGGCCTGGGACAGGGGCTGGAAACACCATATATTTT.

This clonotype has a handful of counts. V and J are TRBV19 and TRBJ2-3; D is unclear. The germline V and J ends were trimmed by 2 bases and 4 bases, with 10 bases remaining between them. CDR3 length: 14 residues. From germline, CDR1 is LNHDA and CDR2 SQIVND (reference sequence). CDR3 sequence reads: CASSIRAVPDTQYF. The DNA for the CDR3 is TGTGCCAGTAGTATACGTGCAGTGCCAGATACGCAGTATTTT.

The CDR3 coding sequence is TGTGCCAGCAGCCGACCGGACAGGGACACCGGGGAGCTGTTTTTT. It is translated as CASSRPDRDTGELFF. V gene TRBV25-1 combines with J gene TRBJ2-2, with 8 bases that match TRBD1. Germline-derived CDR1 and CDR2 are MGHDK and SYGVNS. The CDR3 extends over 15 amino acids. V was pared by 6 bases and J by 3 bases, with 6 bases of the junction left unmatched.

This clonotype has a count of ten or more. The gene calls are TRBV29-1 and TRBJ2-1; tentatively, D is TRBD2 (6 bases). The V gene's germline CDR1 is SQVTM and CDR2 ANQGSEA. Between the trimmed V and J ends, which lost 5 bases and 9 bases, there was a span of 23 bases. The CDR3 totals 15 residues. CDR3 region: CSVYPAGSLGGEQFF. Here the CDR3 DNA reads TGCAGCGTTTACCCAGCGGGCTCTCTAGGCGGTGAGCAGTTCTTC.

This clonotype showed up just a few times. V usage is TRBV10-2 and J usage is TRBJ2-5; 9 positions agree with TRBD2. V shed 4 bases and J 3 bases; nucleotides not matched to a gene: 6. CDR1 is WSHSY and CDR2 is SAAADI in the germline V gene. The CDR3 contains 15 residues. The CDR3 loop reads CASSATSGPKETQYF. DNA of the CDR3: TGCGCCAGCAGTGCGACTAGCGGCCCGAAAGAGACCCAGTACTTC.

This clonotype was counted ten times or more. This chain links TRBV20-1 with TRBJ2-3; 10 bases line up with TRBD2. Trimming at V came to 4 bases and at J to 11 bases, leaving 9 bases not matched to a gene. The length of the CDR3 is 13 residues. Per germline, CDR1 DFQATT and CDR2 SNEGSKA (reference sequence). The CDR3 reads CSAIAGTSEMQYF. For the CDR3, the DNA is TGCAGTGCTATCGCCGGGACTAGCGAGATGCAGTATTTT.

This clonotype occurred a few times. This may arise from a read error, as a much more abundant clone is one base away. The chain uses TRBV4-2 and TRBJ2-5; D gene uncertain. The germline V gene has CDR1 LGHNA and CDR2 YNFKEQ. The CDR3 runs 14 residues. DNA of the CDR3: TGTGTCAGCAGCCAAGGACCTTCCCGGGAGACCCAGTACTTC. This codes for CVSSQGPSRETQYF.

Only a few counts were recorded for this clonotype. CDR3 loop: CATSPTAPGPGEQYF. In DNA, the CDR3 is TGTGCCACCAGCCCTACAGCCCCAGGGCCGGGCGAGCAGTACTTC. The chain couples TRBV15 to TRBJ2-7, with D maybe TRBD1 (5 bases). Germline CDR1 and CDR2: LNHNV and YYDKDF (reference sequence). The CDR3 totals 15 residues. V shed 5 bases and J shed 6 bases, with 20 bases lying between them.

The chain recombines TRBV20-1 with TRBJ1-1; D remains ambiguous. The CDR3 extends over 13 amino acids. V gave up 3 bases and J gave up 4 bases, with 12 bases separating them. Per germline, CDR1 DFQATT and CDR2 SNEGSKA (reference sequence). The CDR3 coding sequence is TGCAGTGCTAGGAGGGTGACTGGCACTGAAGCTTTCTTT. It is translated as CSARRVTGTEAFF.

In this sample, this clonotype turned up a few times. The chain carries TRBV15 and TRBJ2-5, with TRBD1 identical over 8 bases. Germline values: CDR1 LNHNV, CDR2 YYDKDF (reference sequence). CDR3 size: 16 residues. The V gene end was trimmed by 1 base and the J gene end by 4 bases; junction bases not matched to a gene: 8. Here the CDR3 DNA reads TGTGCCACCAGCAGAGGGCCCGGACAGGGCTTAGAGACCCAGTACTTC. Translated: CATSRGPGQGLETQYF.

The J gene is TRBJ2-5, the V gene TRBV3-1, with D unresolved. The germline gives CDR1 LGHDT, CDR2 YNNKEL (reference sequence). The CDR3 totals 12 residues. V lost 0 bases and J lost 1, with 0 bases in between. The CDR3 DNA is TGTGCCAGCAGCCAAGACCAAGAGACCCAGTACTTC. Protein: CASSQDQETQYF.

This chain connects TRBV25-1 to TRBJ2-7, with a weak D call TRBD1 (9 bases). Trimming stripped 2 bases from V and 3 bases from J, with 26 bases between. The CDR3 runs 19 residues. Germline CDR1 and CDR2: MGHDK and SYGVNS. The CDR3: CASSEQPGTGTSVNYEQYF. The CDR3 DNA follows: TGTGCCAGCAGTGAACAACCCGGGACAGGGACTAGTGTAAACTACGAGCAGTACTTC.

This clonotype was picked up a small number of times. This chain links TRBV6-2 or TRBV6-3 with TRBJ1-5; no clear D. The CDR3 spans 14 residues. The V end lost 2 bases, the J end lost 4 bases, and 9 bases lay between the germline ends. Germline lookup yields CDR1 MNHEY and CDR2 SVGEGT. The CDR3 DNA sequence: TGTGCCAGCAGTTACGGCAGGCGAAATCAGCCCCAGCATTTT. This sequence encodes CASSYGRRNQPQHF.

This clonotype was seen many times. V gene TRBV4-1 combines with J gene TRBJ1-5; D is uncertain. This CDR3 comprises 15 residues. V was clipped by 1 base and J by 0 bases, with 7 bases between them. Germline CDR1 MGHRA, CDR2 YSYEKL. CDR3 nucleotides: TGCGCCAGCAGCCAAGTACTGTATAGCAATCAGCCCCAGCATTTT. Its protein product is CASSQVLYSNQPQHF.

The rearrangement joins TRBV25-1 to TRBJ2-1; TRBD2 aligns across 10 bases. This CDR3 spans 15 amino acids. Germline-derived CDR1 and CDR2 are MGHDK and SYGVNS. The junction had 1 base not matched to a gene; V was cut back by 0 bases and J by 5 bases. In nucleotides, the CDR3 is TGTGCCAGCAGTGAATACCTAGCGGGAGACAATGAGCAGTTCTTC. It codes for CASSEYLAGDNEQFF.